The clone carrying this T cell receptor (beta chain) has a handful of counts. The same CDR3 arises from other DNA sequences in this sample as well. This sample is drawn from a study of blood T cell repertoires in COVID-19. The wider study: Samples came from the United States, Italy and Spain, spanning acute and convalescent COVID-19. PBMCs, B-cell-depleted T cells, or T cells were the source of the cDNA or gDNA that made up the material.

Individuals aged about 18 to 90 years were recruited from about two dozen US areas. As processed by the authors: The assay estimated nucleated cells by amplifying reference gene primers. Sequencing was performed with immunoSEQ multiplex PCR; in TCRdb, only in-frame clones are kept and a portion is missing. D and trimming come from the DNA, and the V and J calls and clone size come from that table. The table shows fewer than 200,000 clones, with around 86% occurring only once. The CDR3 spans 13 residues. From germline, CDR1 is SGHAT and CDR2 FQNNGV. V dropped 5 bases and J dropped 2; count of bases not matched to a gene: 1.

Sequencing was done on a sample of PBMCs or T cells enriched from blood (not recorded which). The clonotype comes from a woman in her 40s in a cohort exposed to, infected with or recovered from COVID-19 (not recorded which). J is TRBJ2-5 and V is TRBV11-2; 8 nucleotides align to TRBD1. The chain's CDR3 is CASSRDRQETQYF. As DNA, the CDR3 is TGTGCCAGCAGCCGGGACAGGCAAGAGACCCAGTACTTC.